What follows are 9 T cell receptor beta chains derived from one specimen sequenced in a study of high-grade serous ovarian cancer treatment subgroups. Tumor samples were obtained before definitive surgery or chemotherapy. The protocol was immunoSEQ multiplex PCR, while the TCRdb copy is restricted to in-frame clones and leaves out a portion. This sample has about 3,200 clones; more than 60% occur once, and the top ten carry over 9.5%. The specimen sequenced was tumor tissue. These receptors were collected from a human donor with high-grade serous ovarian cancer.

This sequence joins TRBV5-6 and TRBJ2-7, with 7 bases aligning to TRBD2. Trimming took 1 base from V and 9 from J; bases not matched to a gene: 7. The CDR3 is 13 residues long. Germline V lookup: CDR1 SGHDT, CDR2 YYEEEE. As DNA, the CDR3 is TGTGCCAGCAGCTTGTTCTCGGGGGGTGGGCAGTACTTC. Translated: CASSLFSGGGQYF.

This clone was detected a few times. The V call is TRBV21-1, the J call TRBJ2-5. TRBV21-1 is given as a pseudogene. This CDR3 has 16 residues. CDR3 sequence: CASSKGTRFLKETQYF. As DNA, the CDR3 is TGTGCCAGCAGCAAAGGGACCAGATTTTTGAAAGAGACCCAGTACTTC.

The rearrangement uses TRBV7-6 and TRBJ2-3, with TRBD2 matching 7 bases. The CDR3 covers 14 residues. The germline CDR1 and CDR2 sequences are SGHVS and FNYEAQ. V shed 3 bases and J 1 base; nucleotides not matched to a gene: 1. The CDR3 is CASSLSGGTDTQYF. The CDR3 DNA follows: TGTGCCAGCAGCTTGAGCGGGGGCACAGATACGCAGTATTTT.

This clone ranks as large. V is TRBV27 and J is TRBJ2-1; perhaps D is TRBD1 or TRBD2 (5 bases each). Between the trimmed V and J ends, which lost 3 bases and 0 bases, there was a span of 12 bases. Germline V lookup: CDR1 MNHEY, CDR2 SMNVEV (reference sequence). CDR3 length equals 16 residues. CDR3 bases: TGTGCCAGCAGTTTGGGACGGCTGAGCTCCTACAATGAGCAGTTCTTC. It encodes CASSLGRLSSYNEQFF.

The CDR3 DNA follows: TGTGCCAGTAGTATGGGCCCCATTTACGAGCAGTACTTC. It specifies CASSMGPIYEQYF. V and J are TRBV19 and TRBJ2-7; D unresolved. The CDR3 runs 13 residues. Germline loops: CDR1 LNHDA, CDR2 SQIVND (reference sequence). Between the trimmed V and J ends, which lost 3 bases and 4 bases, there was a span of 10 bases.

The chain links TRBV2 to TRBJ2-5; the match to TRBD1 covers 10 bases. The J call may not be correct, given that the DNA end is closer to TRBJ2-7. This CDR3 spans 14 amino acids. The germline V gene encodes CDR1 SNHLY and CDR2 FYNNEI. The CDR3: CASSLRQGAVEQYF. CDR3 in DNA: TGTGCCAGCAGTCTTAGACAGGGGGCGGTCGAGCAGTACTTC.

The genes are TRBV5-6 and TRBJ1-1; D is perhaps TRBD1 (6 bases). This CDR3 is 14 amino acids long. V shed 1 base and J shed 1 base, with 8 bases lying between them. CDR1 and CDR2 from the germline V gene are SGHDT and YYEEEE. This CDR3 reads CASSLPGANTEAFF. The CDR3 coding sequence is TGTGCCAGCAGCTTGCCGGGGGCGAACACTGAAGCTTTCTTT.

This rearrangement joins TRBV9 to TRBJ2-2, with D maybe TRBD1 (5 bases). The CDR3 contains 15 residues. The germline V gene has CDR1 SGDLS and CDR2 YYNGEE. Trimming cost V 4 bases and J 7 bases, with 17 bases left between them. CDR3 nucleotides: TGTGCCAGCAGCATACGACCAGGGATGAGCGGGGAGCTGTTTTTT. Translation gives CASSIRPGMSGELFF.

This chain uses TRBV4-3 with TRBJ2-2, with D perhaps being TRBD1 or TRBD2 (5 bases each). In germline, CDR1 is LGHNA, CDR2 YSLEER. Trimming stripped 1 base from V and 4 bases from J, with 10 bases between. CDR3 length: 15 amino acids. The chain's CDR3 is CASSQGGVGTGELFF. Here the CDR3 DNA reads TGCGCCAGCAGCCAAGGAGGGGTTGGCACCGGGGAGCTGTTTTTT.